The text below deals with one T cell receptor (beta chain). Its antigen remains unknown. The data derive from a study of CD8 T cells in ankylosing spondylitis. Broader study findings: What seemed typical of ankylosing spondylitis blood was a TCR beta motif built from fewer than ten highly homologous variants.

CDR3 length: 15 residues. Trimming removed 5 bases at V and 0 bases at J, with 10 bases between. Quantitative molecular-barcoded 5'-RACE generated the TCR beta libraries. TCRdb re-called the 5' RACE reads through MiXCR, storing one row per CDR3 protein. This table holds roughly 36,000 distinct CDR3 sequences, more than 13% found once. The V gene is TRBV12-3 or TRBV12-4, the J gene TRBJ2-2; TRBD2 might be the D (5 bases). The sequenced sample was blood. The receptor was derived from a male donor with ankylosing spondylitis or in good health (not recorded which). CDR3: CASSGAAANTGELFF. The CDR3 nucleotides read TGTGCCAGCAGTGGAGCGGCCGCGAACACCGGGGAGCTGTTTTTT.